The clone carrying this T cell receptor beta chain has only one observation. Assay used: immunoSEQ multiplex PCR; TCRdb lists only in-frame clones, some missing. In the table there are over 55,000 clones, approximately 85% of which are singletons. The data originate from a study of blood T cell repertoires in COVID-19. The junction had 8 bases not matched to a gene; V was cut back by 5 bases and J by 2 bases. Germline V gene data show CDR1 as KGHDR and CDR2 as SFDVKD. The CDR3 consists of 16 residues. This clonotype originated in a man between 45 and 60 years old with acute or convalescent COVID-19. V and J are TRBV24-1 and TRBJ2-5; 9 nucleotides line up with TRBD2. What was sequenced was peripheral blood. In DNA, the CDR3 is TGTGCCACCAGTGCCTATGATACTAGCGGGCAAGAGACCCAGTACTTC. Its translation is CATSAYDTSGQETQYF.